This TCR beta chain was identified during a study of Ad26.COV2.S vaccination and SARS-CoV-2 variants. Study-wide background: Ad26.COV2.S, an intramuscular injection, was given once or twice 56 days apart. Broader study findings: In vaccinated individuals, spike-specific CD8+ and CD4+ T cell responses reportedly displayed substantial breadth.

Described treatment: some 20 received Ad26.COV2.S at low or high dose, single or two shots; about five received placebo; per-sample allocation not given. The investigators took samples on day 63 after the first vaccine or placebo injection. An Ad26 vector expressing Wuhan-strain SARS-CoV-2 spike constituted the vaccine. Germline CDR1 is SGDLS and CDR2 is YYNGEE. V was shortened by 2 bases and J by 5 bases, with 14 bases between the two germline ends. CDR3 length: 15 residues. About this clone: Its antigen is as yet unknown.

The assay was immunoSEQ multiplex PCR, and TCRdb's table has in-frame clones only and misses some. Among around 320,000 clones, about 82% were seen once, and the ten largest hold around 2.2%. Sequenced here: peripheral blood, sampled in a trial of Ad26.COV2.S vaccine versus placebo. The chain employs TRBV9 and TRBJ2-1; D is possibly TRBD1 (6 bases). This clonotype was obtained from a person between 18 and 60 years old who received the Ad26.COV2.S COVID-19 vaccine or a placebo. The DNA of the CDR3 is TGTGCCAGCAGCGTCCAGGGGTCAAACCACAATGAGCAGTTCTTC. Translating it yields CASSVQGSNHNEQFF.